The rows below give T cell receptor beta chains drawn from one sample of a study of cytomegalovirus exposure and HLA in healthy donors. TCRdb's copy holds only in-frame clones and misses some; the assay was immunoSEQ multiplex PCR. The data contain around 93,000 clones, 82% of them seen just once; the ten biggest clones take up 3.8%. Sequenced input: PBMCs. The source of these receptors is a man over 45 in good health and CMV-seronegative. Both conserved end residues are part of each CDR3. A D gene is named only where the DNA matches it firmly. The size entry is marked missing in some rows and otherwise reads once, few, many or a size class.

>TRBV15|TRBJ1-1|-|-
TGTGCCACCAGCAGCCGGGGAGGGCGGGGCACTGAAGCTTTCTTT
CATSSRGGRGTEAFF
>TRBV7-2|TRBJ2-7|-|-
TGTGCCAGCAGCTTAGCCTCGCGGGGATCGGAGGAGCAGTACTTC
CASSLASRGSEEQYF
>TRBV5-6|TRBJ2-7|-|once
TGTGCCAGCCTTTATCGGGGGAGCCGCTCCTACGAGCAGTACTTC
CASLYRGSRSYEQYF
>TRBV7-3|TRBJ2-1|-|-
TGTGCCAGCAGCTTAAAACGCCTAGTTGTCCTCTTC
CASSLKRLVVLF
>TRBV29-1|TRBJ2-1|TRBD2|-
TGCAGCGTTGCCCCGGGAGGGCGAAATGAGCAGTTCTTC
CSVAPGGRNEQFF
>TRBV9|TRBJ1-5|-|-
TGTGCCAGCGGGGGCGTCAATCAGCCCCAGCATTTT
CASGGVNQPQHF
>TRBV2|TRBJ1-5|-|-
TGTGCCAGCAGGCGGAGCAATCAGCCCCAGCATTTT
CASRRSNQPQHF
>TRBV10-3|TRBJ2-7|TRBD1|-
TGTGCCATCAGTGTGACAGGGGGCCAAAACTCCTACGAGCAGTACTTC
CAISVTGGQNSYEQYF
>TRBV28|TRBJ2-1|TRBD2|-
TGTGCCAGCGGGACTAGCGGGAATAATGAGCAGTTCTTC
CASGTSGNNEQFF
>TRBV28|TRBJ2-7|TRBD2|-
TGTGCCAGCAGTACCTCCGGGGGGGGGACCTACGAGCAGTACTTC
CASSTSGGGTYEQYF
>TRBV7-9|TRBJ2-1|-|-
TGTGCCAGCAGCAGGGGATTTATCGACACTCTTAACAATGAGCAGTTCTTC
CASSRGFIDTLNNEQFF
>TRBV11-3|TRBJ2-7|-|-
TGTGCCAGCAGCTCCCAGGACTACGAGCAGTACTTC
CASSSQDYEQYF
>TRBV5-6|TRBJ2-1|-|-
TGTGCCAGCAGCGCGATGGGGCCCAGGGGCGGGAGCTCCTACAATGAGCAGTTCTTC
CASSAMGPRGGSSYNEQFF
>TRBV9|TRBJ2-1|TRBD1|-
TGTGCCAGCAGCGTTTCCGGGACAGGCGGGAATGAGCAGTTCTTC
CASSVSGTGGNEQFF
>TRBV5-1|TRBJ2-3|-|-
TGCGCCAGCAGCGAGTATCTTGGAGGCACAGATACGCAGTATTTT
CASSEYLGGTDTQYF
>TRBV6-6|TRBJ1-2|-|-
TGTGCCAGCAGTACCTCGACAGACCGCCCTAACTATGGCTACACCTTC
CASSTSTDRPNYGYTF
>TRBV10-3|TRBJ2-1|-|once
TGTGCCATCAGTGTAACGGTGGATGAGCAGTTCTTC
CAISVTVDEQFF
>TRBV10-3|TRBJ1-2|TRBD1|-
TGTGCCATCAGTGGATTAGCCGCCGGGACAGGGGTGGACTATGGCTACACCTTC
CAISGLAAGTGVDYGYTF
>TRBV27|TRBJ2-3|TRBD2|few
TGTGCCAGCAGTCATCCCGGGACTAGCGGGAGAGACGCAGATACGCAGTATTTT
CASSHPGTSGRDADTQYF
>TRBV6-5|TRBJ2-6|-|-
TGTGCCAGCAGTACGAGTGGGGCCAACGTCCTGACTTTC
CASSTSGANVLTF
>TRBV4-2|TRBJ2-7|TRBD2|-
TGTGCCAGCAGCCAAGTGGGGGGGGACTCCTACGAGCAGTACTTC
CASSQVGGDSYEQYF
>TRBV5-8|TRBJ2-1|TRBD1|-
TGTGCCAGCAGCTACTGGACAGGGGCTAGCTCCTACAATGAGCAGTTCTTC
CASSYWTGASSYNEQFF
>TRBV19|TRBJ2-7|-|-
TGTGCCAGTAGTATAGTAGGGGGCGAGCAGTACTTC
CASSIVGGEQYF
>TRBV19|TRBJ1-4|-|-
TGTGCCAGTACCCCTCTGGGGCAGGGGACGGAAAAACTGTTTTTT
CASTPLGQGTEKLFF
>TRBV28|TRBJ2-7|-|-
TGTGCCAGCAGTCTTACAGCCTCCTACGAGCAGTACTTC
CASSLTASYEQYF
>TRBV7-9|TRBJ2-6|-|few
TGTGCCAGCAGCTTAGGTCAGGGTATTGGTGGGGCCAACGTCCTGACTTTC
CASSLGQGIGGANVLTF
>TRBV6-5|TRBJ1-2|TRBD1|-
TGTGCCAGCGTCGGTCGGGACAGCTCTAACTATGGCTACACCTTC
CASVGRDSSNYGYTF
>TRBV28|TRBJ1-5|TRBD1|-
TGTGCCAGCAGTTTAATCGGCATAGGACAGGGGTCATCGCCCCAGCATTTT
CASSLIGIGQGSSPQHF
>TRBV19|TRBJ2-7|TRBD2|few
TGTGCCAGTAGTGTCCTAGCGGGAGGGCCTTCCCTCTACGAGCAGTACTTC
CASSVLAGGPSLYEQYF
>TRBV7-2|TRBJ1-5|-|-
TGTGCCAGCAGCTTCGGGGTGGGTAGCAATCAGCCCCAGCATTTT
CASSFGVGSNQPQHF
>TRBV7-9|TRBJ2-5|-|once
TGTGCCAGCAGCTTAGTCGGGGGGCCGACCCAGTACTTC
CASSLVGGPTQYF
>TRBV7-3|TRBJ2-6|-|-
TGTGCCAGCAGCTTTACTCAGGGTTTCTCTGGGGCCAACGTCCTGACTTTC
CASSFTQGFSGANVLTF
>TRBV25-1|TRBJ2-4|-|-
TGTGCCAGCAGTCCCCAAGCCAAAAACATTCAGTACTTC
CASSPQAKNIQYF
>TRBV19|TRBJ1-4|-|few
TGTGCCAGTAACGGGTATGATGAAAAACTGTTTTTT
CASNGYDEKLFF
>TRBV10-3|TRBJ1-6|-|once
TGTGCCTCCCAAGGCGGTTCGGCACCCCTCCACTTT
CASQGGSAPLHF
>TRBV7-3|TRBJ2-5|-|-
TGTGCCAGCAGCTTGGGCTTTGGAGGGGTTCTCCAAGAGACCCAGTACTTC
CASSLGFGGVLQETQYF
>TRBV6-5|TRBJ2-2|TRBD2|-
TGTGCCAGCCGAGGACTAGCGGGAGTTACCGGGGAGCTGTTTTTT
CASRGLAGVTGELFF
>TRBV28|TRBJ2-3|TRBD2|once
TGTGCCAGCAGCTCTCCCCTTCGGACTAGCGGGAGTGGGGGGAGCACAGATACGCAGTATTTT
CASSSPLRTSGSGGSTDTQYF
>TRBV6-5|TRBJ2-1|-|few
TGTGCCAGCAGTTACGTGATAGACAATGAGCAGTTCTTC
CASSYVIDNEQFF
>TRBV10-3|TRBJ2-3|TRBD1|-
TGTGCCACCAGGCAAGGGGGCACCACAGATACGCAGTATTTT
CATRQGGTTDTQYF
>TRBV28|TRBJ2-1|TRBD2|-
TGTGCCAGCAGTTTATACGGGAGGGCCTACAATGAGCAGTTCTTC
CASSLYGRAYNEQFF
>TRBV4-1|TRBJ2-1|TRBD2|-
TGCGCCAGCAGCCAACCGACTAGCGGGAGGGCCCGTCCCTTCTTC
CASSQPTSGRARPFF
>TRBV7-9|TRBJ1-2|-|-
TGTGCCAGCAGCTTAGCGGAGGGGCCCTATGGCTACACCTTC
CASSLAEGPYGYTF
>TRBV10-3|TRBJ1-5|-|-
TGTGCCATCAGTGAGAAGACACTTGATCAGCCCCAGCATTTT
CAISEKTLDQPQHF
>TRBV28|TRBJ2-7|TRBD2|-
TGTGCCAGCAGTTTCACTCTAGCGGGACTCTCCTACGAGCAGTACTTC
CASSFTLAGLSYEQYF
>TRBV29-1|TRBJ2-7|-|-
TGCAGCGTTGAAGCCCCACGGGGTAACTCCTACGAGCAGTACTTC
CSVEAPRGNSYEQYF